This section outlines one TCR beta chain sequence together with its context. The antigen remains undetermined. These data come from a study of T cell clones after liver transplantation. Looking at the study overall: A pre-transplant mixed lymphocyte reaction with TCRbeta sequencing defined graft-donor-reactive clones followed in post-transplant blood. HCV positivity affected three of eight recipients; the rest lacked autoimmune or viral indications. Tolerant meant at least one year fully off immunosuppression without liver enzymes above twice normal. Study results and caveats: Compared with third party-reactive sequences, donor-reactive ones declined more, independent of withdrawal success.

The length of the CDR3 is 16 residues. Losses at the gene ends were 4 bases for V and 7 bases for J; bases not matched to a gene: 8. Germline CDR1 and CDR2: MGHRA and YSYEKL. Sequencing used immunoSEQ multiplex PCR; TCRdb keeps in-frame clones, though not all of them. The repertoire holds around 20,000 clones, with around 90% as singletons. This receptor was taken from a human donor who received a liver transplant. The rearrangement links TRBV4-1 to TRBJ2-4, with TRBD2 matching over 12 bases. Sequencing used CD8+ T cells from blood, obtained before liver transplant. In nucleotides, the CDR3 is TGCGCCAGCAGCCCTTTAAAGACTAGCGGGAGCAACATTCAGTACTTC. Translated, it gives CASSPLKTSGSNIQYF.